The clone carrying this T cell receptor (beta chain) was seen ten or more times. As yet, its antigen is unknown. This entry comes from a study of spatial heterogeneity in lung cancer. Study information: Detected beta-chain sequences consistently exceeded alpha-chain sequences. More than eight raw reads, on average, carried each unique TCR and UMI combination. General study findings and limits: Ubiquitous expanded tumor TCRs appeared in blood more at resection than follow-up.

Germline CDR1 LNHDA, CDR2 SQIVND (reference sequence). V was trimmed by 6 bases and J by 10 bases, leaving 27 bases between them. The CDR3 has 16 residues. The time point is: sample taken at primary tumor resection. Unsorted tumor, nontumor lung tissue or cryopreserved PBMC supplied the whole RNA. Samples were donated by 72 untreated early-stage non-small cell lung cancer patients. MiXCR, run by TCRdb on the 5' RACE reads, gives a single entry per CDR3 protein. The table has tens of thousands of distinct CDR3 sequences, roughly 13% seen once. The chain employs TRBV19 and TRBJ1-1; D uncertain. The TCR sequence derives from a male donor with early-stage non-small cell lung cancer. Source: PBMCs, taken at surgery. The CDR3 DNA is TGTGCCAGTAGGGTTGCGGCGGGTCCGGTAAGGTCACCAGCTTTCTTT. Translating gives CASRVAAGPVRSPAFF.